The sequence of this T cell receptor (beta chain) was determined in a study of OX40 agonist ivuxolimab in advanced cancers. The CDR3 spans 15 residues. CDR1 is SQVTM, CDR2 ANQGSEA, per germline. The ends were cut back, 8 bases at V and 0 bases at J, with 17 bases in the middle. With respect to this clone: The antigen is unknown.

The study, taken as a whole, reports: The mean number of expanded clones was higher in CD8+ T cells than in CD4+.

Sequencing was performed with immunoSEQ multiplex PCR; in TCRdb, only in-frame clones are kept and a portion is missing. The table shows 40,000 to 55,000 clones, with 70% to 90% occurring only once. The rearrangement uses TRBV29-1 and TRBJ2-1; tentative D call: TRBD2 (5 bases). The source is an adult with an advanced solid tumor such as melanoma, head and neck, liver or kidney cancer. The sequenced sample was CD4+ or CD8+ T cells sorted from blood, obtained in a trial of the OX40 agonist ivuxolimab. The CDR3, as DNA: TGCAGCACCGCGGGCGGGCCGGGCTCCTACAATGAGCAGTTCTTC. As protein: CSTAGGPGSYNEQFF.